The 15 T cell receptor beta chains presented below share a single source sample, sequenced in a study of response to subunit inactivated influenza vaccine. Using its own MiXCR run on the RT-PCR reads, TCRdb lists one record per CDR3 protein. The profile shows some 300,000 distinct CDR3 sequences, 20% to 25% of them singletons. The source was PBMCs from blood, collected roughly 20 months after vaccination. All receptors come from a man between 50 and 75 years old who received an inactivated influenza vaccine.

This clonotype was seen a handful of times. The V gene is TRBV12-3 or TRBV12-4, the J gene TRBJ1-2, with 10 bases fitting TRBD1. V shed 4 bases, J shed 4 bases, and the junction held 9 bases outside the gene matches. CDR3 size: 16 residues. The CDR3 DNA reads TGTGCCAGCAGTTCCCGAGGGACAGGGGATCTCTATGGCTACACCTTC. It encodes CASSSRGTGDLYGYTF.

This sequence joins TRBV5-1 and TRBJ1-2; D is undetermined. V was shortened by 4 bases and J by 4 bases, with 17 bases between the two germline ends. The CDR3 runs to 15 residues. The germline CDR1 and CDR2 sequences are SGHRS and YFSETQ. CDR3 sequence (DNA): TGCGCCAGCAGCCTATACCCAGGACGGGTCTATGGCTACACCTTC. Amino acid sequence: CASSLYPGRVYGYTF.

The chain links TRBV6-1 to TRBJ2-7; TRBD1 or TRBD2 may be the D gene (5 bases each). Looked up from germline, CDR1 is MNHNS and CDR2 is SASEGT. CDR3 length: 14 residues. Trimming took off 6 bases at V and 5 bases at J, with 17 bases between the two ends. CDR3: CASSPLGVENEQYF. CDR3 DNA: TGTGCCAGCAGCCCCTTGGGGGTGGAAAACGAGCAGTACTTC.

Only a few counts were recorded for this clonotype. The chain couples TRBV4-3 to TRBJ1-6; D might be TRBD1 (5 bases). The CDR3 has 18 amino acids. The germline V gene has CDR1 LGHNA and CDR2 YSLEER. Trimming pared 1 base from V and 7 bases from J, leaving 20 bases between. CDR3 coding DNA: TGCGCCAGCAGCCAAGGACAGAGACTATATCCCGGGAATTCACCCCTCCACTTT. This sequence encodes CASSQGQRLYPGNSPLHF.

This clonotype was detected a few times. The chain couples TRBV4-1 to TRBJ1-2; D not certain. The germline gives CDR1 MGHRA, CDR2 YSYEKL. V lost 0 bases to trimming and J lost 2 bases, with 13 bases between them. CDR3 size: 16 residues. The CDR3 DNA sequence: TGCGCCAGCAGCCAAGATCCCCGGGCCACAAACTATGGCTACACCTTC. Translating gives CASSQDPRATNYGYTF.

This clonotype was recorded a few times. This rearrangement joins TRBV30 to TRBJ2-3; TRBD1 agrees at 10 bases. V lost 6 bases and J lost 7; bases outside the gene matches: 10. The CDR3 is 14 amino acids. Germline V gene lookup returns CDR1 GTSNPN and CDR2 SVGIG (reference sequence). CDR3 in DNA: TGTGCCTGCTCCACGGACAGGGGGGTTCATACGCAGTATTTT. Translated, it gives CACSTDRGVHTQYF.

The chain has TRBV3-1 and TRBJ2-1; 10 bases map to TRBD1. V shed 4 bases, J shed 7 bases, and the junction held 7 bases outside the gene matches. Germline lookup yields CDR1 LGHDT and CDR2 YNNKEL (reference sequence). CDR3 length equals 15 residues. The DNA of the CDR3 is TGTGCCAGCAGCCCGCGAGGGGACAGGGGTAATGAGCAGTTCTTC. This codes for CASSPRGDRGNEQFF.

The rearrangement links TRBV5-1 to TRBJ1-2, with 9 bases that match TRBD1. J lost 7 bases, V lost 5 bases, and 9 bases had no gene match. Germline V gene lookup returns CDR1 SGHRS and CDR2 YFSETQ. The CDR3 covers 14 residues. CDR3 protein: CASRSGQGNTGYTF. The CDR3, as DNA: TGCGCCAGCAGATCGGGACAGGGTAATACTGGCTACACCTTC.

This clonotype was observed at least ten times. The chain couples TRBV28 to TRBJ1-2; no clear D. The V end lost 2 bases, the J end lost 5 bases, and 18 bases lay between the germline ends. CDR3 length: 16 residues. Germline CDR1 reads MDHEN; CDR2 reads SYDVKM. DNA for the CDR3: TGTGCCAGCAGTTTAGTTTCGGGCAGTACCCGATATGGCTACACCTTC. As protein: CASSLVSGSTRYGYTF.

This clonotype was counted ten times or more. The chain couples TRBV7-2 to TRBJ2-1, with 8 bases that match TRBD2. The CDR3 runs to 15 residues. V was clipped by 7 bases and J by 6 bases; unmatched bases: 11. Germline V lookup: CDR1 SGHTA, CDR2 FQGNSA. The CDR3 loop reads CASTFTGTSTNEQFF. The CDR3 DNA reads TGTGCCAGCACCTTTACCGGGACTAGTACCAATGAGCAGTTCTTC.

The rearrangement uses TRBV10-3 and TRBJ2-7; tentative D call: TRBD1 (6 bases). This CDR3 has 16 residues. Trimming pared 2 bases from V and 1 base from J, leaving 15 bases between. The V gene's germline CDR1 is ENHRY and CDR2 SYGVKD. The CDR3 sequence: CAISENPGAASYEQYF. DNA for the CDR3: TGTGCCATCAGTGAGAACCCAGGGGCGGCATCCTACGAGCAGTACTTC.

The gene calls are TRBV7-2 and TRBJ2-3; 14 positions match TRBD2. The CDR3 runs to 22 residues. Germline V CDR1 and CDR2: SGHTA, FQGNSA. V lost 1 base, J lost 0 bases, and 15 bases stayed unmatched. CDR3 loop: CASSLGLQAWTSGRPSTDTQYF. In DNA, the CDR3 is TGTGCCAGCAGCTTAGGCCTACAGGCCTGGACTAGCGGGAGGCCAAGCACAGATACGCAGTATTTT. Looking up the rest from reference TRBV7-2 and TRBJ2-3 gives the full variable domain: GAGVSQSPSNKVTEKGKDVELRCDPISGHTALYWYRQSLGQGLEFLIYFQGNSAPDKSGLPSDRFSAERTGGSVSTLTIQRTQQEDSAVYLCASSLGLQAWTSGRPSTDTQYFGPGTRLTVL.

The sample holds a few counts of this clonotype. The genes are TRBV12-3 or TRBV12-4 and TRBJ2-2; no reliable D call. There are 13 residues in the CDR3. V lost 3 bases and J lost 0, with 2 bases in between. This chain's CDR3 is CASSFTNTGELFF. CDR3 bases: TGTGCCAGCAGTTTCACGAACACCGGGGAGCTGTTTTTT.

This clonotype was found a few times. The CDR3 spells CASSEGMAGGETQYF. DNA of the CDR3: TGTGCCAGCAGTGAGGGGATGGCAGGTGGGGAGACCCAGTACTTC. The rearrangement links TRBV25-1 to TRBJ2-5; D not resolved. The V end lost 3 bases, the J end lost 5 bases, and 16 bases lay between the germline ends. The CDR3 is 15 residues long. The germline V gene has CDR1 MGHDK and CDR2 SYGVNS.

The J gene is TRBJ2-1, the V gene TRBV6-1, with 12 bases matching TRBD1. Germline V gene lookup returns CDR1 MNHNS and CDR2 SASEGT. CDR3 length: 19 amino acids. Trimming cost V 5 bases and J 1 base; bases outside gene matches: 12. In DNA form, the CDR3 reads TGTGCCAGCAGTCTCCGGGACAGGGGGCTCCGAATATCCTACAATGAGCAGTTCTTC. As protein: CASSLRDRGLRISYNEQFF.